The 26 T cell receptor beta chains below all came from one sample that was sequenced in a study of T cells in Graves' hyperthyroidism and ophthalmopathy. The source material, RNA transcripts, was used to amplify TCR beta CDR3 regions. Carried out on the TCR CDR3, a first-round RT-PCR used the HTBI primer set. MiXCR, run by TCRdb on the multiplex PCR reads, gives a single entry per CDR3 protein. The sample lists 200,000 to 300,000 distinct CDR3 sequences; less than 20% were seen once. Sequencing was performed on blood. The receptors stem from a woman younger than 35 with Graves' ophthalmopathy.

This clonotype has a count of ten or more. This chain links TRBV7-9 with TRBJ1-1; TRBD1 might be the D (5 bases). CDR1 and CDR2 from the germline V gene are SEHNR and FQNEAQ (reference sequence). The CDR3 totals 14 residues. V was shortened by 1 base and J by 6 bases, with 12 bases between the two germline ends. In nucleotides, the CDR3 is TGTGCCAGCAGCTTAGGCGGGCGAGGGGCTGAAGCTTTCTTT. Translation: CASSLGGRGAEAFF.

This clonotype was observed a few times. The J gene is TRBJ1-2, the V gene TRBV12-3 or TRBV12-4, with D maybe TRBD1 (5 bases). The ends were cut back, 5 bases at V and 8 bases at J, with 15 bases in the middle. CDR3 length: 13 residues. The CDR3, as DNA: TGTGCCAGCAGTCCCCTAGGGACGTACGGCTACACCTTC. Translated, it gives CASSPLGTYGYTF.

This clonotype was detected a few times. The chain employs TRBV5-8 and TRBJ2-2; D may be TRBD2 (6 bases). V was pared by 7 bases and J by 3 bases, with 16 bases between. CDR3 size: 15 residues. From germline, CDR1 is SGHTS and CDR2 YDEGEE. CDR3 DNA: TGTGCCAGCGAAGGGGCGGGGTCGGACACCGGGGAGCTGTTTTTT. It is translated as CASEGAGSDTGELFF. The whole variable domain, remainder taken from reference TRBV5-8 and TRBJ2-2, is EAGVTQSPTHLIKTRGQQATLRCSPISGHTSVYWYQQALGLGLQFLLWYDEGEERNRGNFPPRFSGRQFPNYSSELNVNALELEDSALYLCASEGAGSDTGELFFGEGSRLTVL.

This clonotype was observed at least ten times. The chain links TRBV7-9 to TRBJ2-3, with 11 bases matching TRBD1. With 4 bases clipped from V and 4 bases from J, the junction kept 1 base outside the gene matches. Germline values: CDR1 SEHNR, CDR2 FQNEAQ (reference sequence). The CDR3 covers 14 residues. CDR3 in DNA: TGTGCCAGCAGCTGGACAGGGGGCGCAGATACGCAGTATTTT. Residues: CASSWTGGADTQYF.

This clonotype was found many times. V usage is TRBV18 and J usage is TRBJ1-4, with a tentative D call TRBD1 (6 bases). V was pared by 6 bases and J by 7 bases, with 18 bases between. CDR3 length equals 15 residues. The germline gives CDR1 KGHSH, CDR2 LQKENI. The CDR3 is CASSPGRGRSEKLFF. The CDR3, as DNA: TGTGCCAGCTCCCCCGGCAGGGGTCGGAGTGAAAAACTGTTTTTT.

This clonotype showed up many times. The chain carries TRBV20-1 and TRBJ2-1; D gene ambiguous. Germline lookup yields CDR1 DFQATT and CDR2 SNEGSKA (reference sequence). This CDR3 is 15 amino acids long. V was shortened by 0 bases and J by 1 base, with 10 bases between the two germline ends. The CDR3 protein is CSARDAERSYNEQFF. For the CDR3, the DNA is TGCAGTGCTAGAGATGCGGAGCGTTCCTACAATGAGCAGTTCTTC.

The genes are TRBV28 and TRBJ2-7; D is possibly TRBD1 (5 bases). Trimming took off 6 bases at V and 6 bases at J, with 12 bases between the two ends. Germline V gene data show CDR1 as MDHEN and CDR2 as SYDVKM. The CDR3 has 12 residues. The CDR3 is CASSPRVGEQYF. The CDR3 region has the DNA TGTGCCAGCAGCCCCAGGGTTGGCGAGCAGTACTTC.

With regard to this clonotype: Relative to the germline gene, one junction end is altered; a read error may explain this. J is TRBJ2-7 and V is TRBV18; 8 bases agree with TRBD1. The germline CDR1 and CDR2 sequences are KGHSH and LQKENI. The length of the CDR3 is 15 residues. CDR3: CASSPSTGELNEHYF. CDR3 sequence (DNA): TGTGCCAGCTCACCATCGACAGGGGAATTGAACGAGCATTACTTC.

The rearrangement uses TRBV28 and TRBJ2-3; 13 bases are shared with TRBD2. Trimming at V came to 6 bases and at J to 4 bases, leaving 4 bases not matched to a gene. The CDR3 spans 15 residues. In germline, CDR1 is MDHEN, CDR2 SYDVKM. CDR3 residues: CASSGLAGVADTQYF. For the CDR3, the DNA is TGTGCCAGCAGCGGACTAGCGGGAGTGGCAGATACGCAGTATTTT.

In regard to this clonotype: A much more abundant neighbour one base away suggests this may be a read error. J is TRBJ2-7 and V is TRBV7-9; no definite D call. Trimming removed 7 bases at V and 7 bases at J, with 17 bases between. CDR3 length equals 13 residues. CDR1 is SEHNR, CDR2 FQNEAQ, per germline (reference sequence). The CDR3 DNA follows: TGTGCCAGCATGCGACCGGCTTGGAATGAGCAGTACTTC. Translated, it gives CASMRPAWNEQYF.

This clonotype was counted ten times or more. The genes are TRBV13 and TRBJ2-3; D may be TRBD2 (6 bases). Looked up from germline, CDR1 is PRHDT and CDR2 is FYEKMQ (reference sequence). V was trimmed by 1 base and J by 2 bases, leaving 7 bases between them. The CDR3 has 14 residues. In DNA form, the CDR3 reads TGTGCCAGCAGCTTAGTAGCGGCCACAGATACGCAGTATTTT. It translates to CASSLVAATDTQYF.

This clonotype has a count of ten or more. The chain couples TRBV6-2 or TRBV6-3 to TRBJ1-5, with a possible D match to TRBD1 (5 bases). The germline V gene has CDR1 MNHEY and CDR2 SVGEGT. With 5 bases removed from V and 0 bases from J, the gap between germline ends came to 26 bases. This CDR3 has 20 residues. CDR3 DNA: TGTGCCAGCAGTCACCAGCTGGGGGGTTACCTACGAGATAGCAATCAGCCCCAGCATTTT. Its translation is CASSHQLGGYLRDSNQPQHF.

This clonotype appeared many times. The rearrangement joins TRBV5-1 to TRBJ1-2; a possible D gene is TRBD1 (5 bases). This CDR3 has 15 residues. Germline V lookup: CDR1 SGHRS, CDR2 YFSETQ. V lost 4 bases to trimming and J lost 10 bases, with 23 bases between them. In DNA form, the CDR3 reads TGCGCCAGCAGCACCCTGGGGAGGGCAGCACAGGACTACACCTTC. Translating it yields CASSTLGRAAQDYTF. Together with reference TRBV5-1 and TRBJ1-2, the CDR3 gives the full variable domain: KAGVTQTPRYLIKTRGQQVTLSCSPISGHRSVSWYQQTPGQGLQFLFEYFSETQRNKGNFPGRFSGRQFSNSRSEMNVSTLELGDSALYLCASSTLGRAAQDYTFGSGTRLTVV.

In its sample, this clonotype was seen many times. V and J are TRBV5-6 and TRBJ1-1; 10 positions match TRBD1. The CDR3 is 16 amino acids. Germline trimming cut 3 bases from V and 5 bases from J; bases unmatched to any gene: 10. Germline V gene lookup returns CDR1 SGHDT and CDR2 YYEEEE. This CDR3 reads CASSSDRGLTGTEAFF. The CDR3 DNA reads as TGTGCCAGCAGCTCCGACAGGGGGCTGACGGGGACTGAAGCTTTCTTT.

This clonotype was counted only a few times. V gene TRBV10-3 combines with J gene TRBJ2-2, with 7 bases that match TRBD1. Per germline, CDR1 ENHRY and CDR2 SYGVKD. After removal of 3 bases from V and 6 bases from J, the junction contained 4 bases not matched to a gene. This CDR3 contains 14 residues. The CDR3 nucleotides read TGTGCCATCAGTGAAACAGGGGAAGCCGGGGAGCTGTTTTTT. Encoded protein: CAISETGEAGELFF.

This clonotype was seen ten or more times. This rearrangement joins TRBV28 to TRBJ1-2; D unclear. The CDR3 consists of 11 residues. Germline assignment: CDR1 MDHEN and CDR2 SYDVKM. Deletions cut 6 bases from V and 7 bases from J, with 9 bases between. The chain's CDR3 is CASRATVGYTF. CDR3 bases: TGTGCCAGCAGGGCTACGGTTGGCTACACCTTC.

The chain joins TRBV25-1 to TRBJ1-1; D gene uncertain. This CDR3 spans 11 amino acids. Trimming removed 6 bases from V and 5 bases from J, with 7 bases in between. The germline gives CDR1 MGHDK, CDR2 SYGVNS. CDR3 nucleotide sequence: TGTGCCAGCAGGAGAGGTACTGAAGCTTTCTTT. Its translation is CASRRGTEAFF. Full variable domain (outside the CDR3, taken from reference TRBV25-1 and TRBJ1-1): EADIYQTPRYLVIGTGKKITLECSQTMGHDKMYWYQQDPGMELHLIHYSYGVNSTEKGDLSSESTVSRIRTEHFPLTLESARPSHTSQYLCASRRGTEAFFGQGTRLTVV.

The chain has TRBV11-2 and TRBJ2-3; TRBD2 matches 7 bases. CDR3 size: 13 residues. V shed 6 bases, J shed 10 bases, and the junction held 10 bases outside the gene matches. Looked up from germline, CDR1 is SGHAT and CDR2 is FQNNGV. CDR3 protein: CASSARGLEAQYF. The CDR3 bases are TGTGCCAGCAGTGCACGCGGACTAGAGGCGCAGTATTTT.

This clonotype was seen repeatedly, ten times or more. The CDR3 loop reads CASIRTGVTEAFF. The CDR3 coding sequence is TGTGCCAGCATTAGGACAGGGGTCACTGAAGCTTTCTTT. V and J are TRBV6-1 and TRBJ1-1; 9 bases are a match to TRBD1. The CDR3 loop spans 13 amino acids. V dropped 7 bases and J dropped 4; count of bases not matched to a gene: 4. Looked up from germline, CDR1 is MNHNS and CDR2 is SASEGT.

The sample holds many counts of this clonotype. V usage is TRBV12-3 or TRBV12-4 and J usage is TRBJ1-1; weak D call: TRBD1 (5 bases). V was shortened by 4 bases and J by 7 bases, with 16 bases between the two germline ends. The CDR3 extends over 14 amino acids. CDR3 bases: TGTGCCAGCAGTTCTAGACAGAGCCTTCTTGAAGCTTTCTTT. Translated, it gives CASSSRQSLLEAFF.

The table lists this clonotype with many counts. V usage is TRBV5-1 and J usage is TRBJ1-1, with D hard to call. This CDR3 has 12 amino acids. Looked up from germline, CDR1 is SGHRS and CDR2 is YFSETQ. Trimming took 2 bases from V and 2 from J, leaving 4 bases between them. This chain's CDR3 is CASSFSNTEAFF. In DNA form, the CDR3 reads TGCGCCAGCAGCTTTAGTAACACTGAAGCTTTCTTT.

The sample holds many counts of this clonotype. The CDR3 coding sequence is TGTGCCAGCAGTTTATTGGGGAGCTACACCGGGGAGCTGTTTTTT. As protein: CASSLLGSYTGELFF. V and J are TRBV28 and TRBJ2-2, with D perhaps matching TRBD2 (5 bases). The CDR3 runs to 15 residues. Per the germline V gene, CDR1 is MDHEN and CDR2 is SYDVKM. Trimming shortened V by 1 base and J by 3 bases, and 9 bases separated the two germline ends.

For this clonotype: Given a much more abundant clone one base away, this may be a read error. The J gene is TRBJ1-6, the V gene TRBV7-2, with 7 positions matching TRBD1. This CDR3 spans 17 amino acids. CDR1 is SGHTA, CDR2 FQGNSA, per germline. The CDR3 DNA follows: TGTGCCGGCAGCTCAGGGGGTTTTAGCTCCTATAATTCACCCCTCCACTTT. It specifies CAGSSGGFSSYNSPLHF.

This clonotype was found many times. J is TRBJ2-2 and V is TRBV2; 12 bases are shared with TRBD1. From germline, CDR1 is SNHLY and CDR2 FYNNEI. V lost 5 bases, J lost 6 bases, and 1 base stayed unmatched. CDR3 size: 14 residues. This chain's CDR3 is CASSWDRGPGELFF. The CDR3 coding sequence is TGTGCCAGCAGTTGGGACAGGGGGCCCGGGGAGCTGTTTTTT.

This clonotype has ten or more counts. This chain uses TRBV6-6 with TRBJ2-1, with TRBD2 matching over 10 bases. Germline values: CDR1 MNHNY, CDR2 SVGAGI (reference sequence). This CDR3 region has 15 residues. V was clipped by 2 bases and J by 6 bases; unmatched bases: 4. CDR3 sequence: CASSYRLAGVNEQFF. Here the CDR3 DNA reads TGTGCCAGCAGTTACCGCCTAGCGGGGGTCAATGAGCAGTTCTTC.

This clonotype was detected many times. V and J are TRBV3-1 and TRBJ1-5; D is unclear. V was trimmed by 1 base and J by 3 bases, leaving 7 bases between them. Germline CDR1 is LGHDT and CDR2 is YNNKEL (reference sequence). The CDR3 consists of 14 residues. CDR3 sequence reads: CASSQGGINQPQHF. The DNA for the CDR3 is TGTGCCAGCAGCCAAGGGGGAATCAATCAGCCCCAGCATTTT.